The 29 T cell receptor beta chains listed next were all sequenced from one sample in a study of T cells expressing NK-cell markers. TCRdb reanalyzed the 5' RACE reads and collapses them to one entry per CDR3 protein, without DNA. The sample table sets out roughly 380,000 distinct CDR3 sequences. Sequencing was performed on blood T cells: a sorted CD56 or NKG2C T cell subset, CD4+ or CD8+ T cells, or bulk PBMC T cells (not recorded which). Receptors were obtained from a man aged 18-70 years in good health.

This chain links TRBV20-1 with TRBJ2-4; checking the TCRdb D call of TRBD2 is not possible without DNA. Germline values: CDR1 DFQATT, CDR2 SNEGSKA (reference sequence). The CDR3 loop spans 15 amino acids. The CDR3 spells CSALAGRGAKNIQYF.

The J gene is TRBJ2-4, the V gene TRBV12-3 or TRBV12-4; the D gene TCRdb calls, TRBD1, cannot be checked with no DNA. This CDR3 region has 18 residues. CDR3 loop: CASSPPHRDSLAKNIQYF.

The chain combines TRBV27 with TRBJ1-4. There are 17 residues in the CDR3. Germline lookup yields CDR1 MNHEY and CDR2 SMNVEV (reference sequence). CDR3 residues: CASSRGPGSVHNEKLFF.

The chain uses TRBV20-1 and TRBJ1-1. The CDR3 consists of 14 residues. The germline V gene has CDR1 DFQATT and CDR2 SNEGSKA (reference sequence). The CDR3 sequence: CSAIRRRSNTEAFF.

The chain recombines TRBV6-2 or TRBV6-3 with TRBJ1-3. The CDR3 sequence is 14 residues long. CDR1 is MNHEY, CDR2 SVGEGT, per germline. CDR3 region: CASRRQSSGNTIYF.

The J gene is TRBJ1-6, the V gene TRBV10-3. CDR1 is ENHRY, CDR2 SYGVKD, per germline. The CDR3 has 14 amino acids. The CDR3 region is CAISESGYGSPLHF.

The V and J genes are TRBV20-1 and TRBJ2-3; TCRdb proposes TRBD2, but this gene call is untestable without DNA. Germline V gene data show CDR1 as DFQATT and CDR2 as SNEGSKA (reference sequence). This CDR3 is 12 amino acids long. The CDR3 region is CSGGLAPLTQYF.

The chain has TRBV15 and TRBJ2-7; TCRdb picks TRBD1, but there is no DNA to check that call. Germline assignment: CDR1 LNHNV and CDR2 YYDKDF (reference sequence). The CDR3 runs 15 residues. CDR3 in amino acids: CATSRDLPGFYEQYF.

CDR3 protein: CASSYLEAAGRNYGYTF. This chain links TRBV6-5 with TRBJ1-2. Per germline, CDR1 MNHEY and CDR2 SVGAGI. The CDR3 runs 17 residues.

CDR3 residues: CATSRVPSASEQFF. The chain has TRBV15 and TRBJ2-1; TCRdb names TRBD2, which stays unverified in the absence of DNA. This CDR3 region has 14 residues. CDR1 is LNHNV and CDR2 is YYDKDF in the germline V gene (reference sequence).

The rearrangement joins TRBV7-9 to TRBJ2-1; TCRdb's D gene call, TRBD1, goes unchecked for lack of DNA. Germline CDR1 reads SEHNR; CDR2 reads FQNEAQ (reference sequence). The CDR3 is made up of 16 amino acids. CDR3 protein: CASSSPSGQLYNEQFF.

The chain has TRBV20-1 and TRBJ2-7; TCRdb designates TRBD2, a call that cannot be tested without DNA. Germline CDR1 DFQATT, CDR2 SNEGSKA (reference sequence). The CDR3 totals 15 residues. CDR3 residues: CSARVGRGGSYEQYF.

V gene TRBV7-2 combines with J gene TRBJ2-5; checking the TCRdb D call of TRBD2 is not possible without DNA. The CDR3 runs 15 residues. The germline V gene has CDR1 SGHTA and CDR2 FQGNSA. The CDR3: CASSLDAGGWETQYF. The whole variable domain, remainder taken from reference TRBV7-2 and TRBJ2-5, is GAGVSQSPSNKVTEKGKDVELRCDPISGHTALYWYRQSLGQGLEFLIYFQGNSAPDKSGLPSDRFSAERTGGSVSTLTIQRTQQEDSAVYLCASSLDAGGWETQYFGPGTRLLVL.

The CDR3 sequence is CASTAGAVSNEQFF. The chain joins TRBV6-1 to TRBJ2-1; with no DNA, the TCRdb D assignment of TRBD1 cannot be verified. Per germline, CDR1 MNHNS and CDR2 SASEGT. The CDR3 is 14 amino acids.

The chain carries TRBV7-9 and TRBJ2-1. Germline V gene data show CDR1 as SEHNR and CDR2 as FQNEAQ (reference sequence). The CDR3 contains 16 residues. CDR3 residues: CASSSSGTPSYNEQFF. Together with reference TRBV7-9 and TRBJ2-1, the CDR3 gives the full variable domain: DTGVSQNPRHKITKRGQNVTFRCDPISEHNRLYWYRQTLGQGPEFLTYFQNEAQLEKSRLLSDRFSAERPKGSFSTLEIQRTEQGDSAMYLCASSSSGTPSYNEQFFGPGTRLTVL.

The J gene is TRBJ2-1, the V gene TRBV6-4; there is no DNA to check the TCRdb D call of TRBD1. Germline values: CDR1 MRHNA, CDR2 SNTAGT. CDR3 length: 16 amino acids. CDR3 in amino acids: CASSDGQGGPYNEQFF.

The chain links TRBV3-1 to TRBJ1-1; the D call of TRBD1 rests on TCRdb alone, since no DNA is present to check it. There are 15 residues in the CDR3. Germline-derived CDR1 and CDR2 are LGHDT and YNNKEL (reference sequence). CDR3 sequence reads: CASSRFDRGGTEAFF.

CDR3: CSARVTVGWKTQYF. The chain joins TRBV20-1 to TRBJ2-5; TCRdb proposes TRBD1, but this gene call is untestable without DNA. Germline CDR1 is DFQATT and CDR2 is SNEGSKA (reference sequence). There are 14 residues in the CDR3.

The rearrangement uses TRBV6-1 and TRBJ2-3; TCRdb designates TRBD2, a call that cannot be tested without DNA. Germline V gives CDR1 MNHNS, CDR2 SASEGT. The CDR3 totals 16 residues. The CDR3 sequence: CASSERAGLVGDTQYF.

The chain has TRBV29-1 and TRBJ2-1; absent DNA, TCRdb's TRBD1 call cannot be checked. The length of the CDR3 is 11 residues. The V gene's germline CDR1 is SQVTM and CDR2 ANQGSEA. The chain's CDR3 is CSVPGPTEQFF.

The CDR3 region is CASSQDRGQHGAFF. The J gene is TRBJ1-1, the V gene TRBV3-1; TCRdb lists TRBD1, though no DNA is available to test this call. In germline, CDR1 is LGHDT, CDR2 YNNKEL (reference sequence). The CDR3 is made up of 14 amino acids.

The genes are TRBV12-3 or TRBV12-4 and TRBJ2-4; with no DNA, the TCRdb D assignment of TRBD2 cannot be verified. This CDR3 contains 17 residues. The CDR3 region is CASRAGSGGVPKNIQYF.

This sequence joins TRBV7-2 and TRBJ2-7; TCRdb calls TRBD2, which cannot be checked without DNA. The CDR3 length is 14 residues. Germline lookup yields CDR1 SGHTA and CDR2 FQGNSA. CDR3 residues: CASSLGTSGGPQYF. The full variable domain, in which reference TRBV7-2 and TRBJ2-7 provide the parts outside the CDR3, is GAGVSQSPSNKVTEKGKDVELRCDPISGHTALYWYRQSLGQGLEFLIYFQGNSAPDKSGLPSDRFSAERTGGSVSTLTIQRTQQEDSAVYLCASSLGTSGGPQYFGPGTRLTVT.

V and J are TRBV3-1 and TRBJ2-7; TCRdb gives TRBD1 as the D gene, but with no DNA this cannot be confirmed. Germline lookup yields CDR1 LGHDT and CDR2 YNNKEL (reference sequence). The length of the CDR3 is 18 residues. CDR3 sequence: CASSPTTLGQGASFYQYF.

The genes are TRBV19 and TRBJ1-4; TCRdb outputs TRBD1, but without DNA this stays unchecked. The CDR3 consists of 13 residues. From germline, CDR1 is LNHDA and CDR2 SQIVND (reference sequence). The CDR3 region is CASRDSGFEKLFF.

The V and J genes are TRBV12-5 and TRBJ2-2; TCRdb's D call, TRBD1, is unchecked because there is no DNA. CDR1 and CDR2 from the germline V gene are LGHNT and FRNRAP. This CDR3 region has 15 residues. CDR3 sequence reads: CASGSWTGATGELFF.

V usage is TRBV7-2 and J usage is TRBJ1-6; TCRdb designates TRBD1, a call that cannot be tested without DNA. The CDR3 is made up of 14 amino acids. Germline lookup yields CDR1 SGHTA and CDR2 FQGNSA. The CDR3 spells CASSPSGANSPLHF.

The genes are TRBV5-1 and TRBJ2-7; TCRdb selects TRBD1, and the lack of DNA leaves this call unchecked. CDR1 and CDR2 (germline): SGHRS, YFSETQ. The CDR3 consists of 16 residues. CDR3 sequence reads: CASSASGQGPTYEQYF.

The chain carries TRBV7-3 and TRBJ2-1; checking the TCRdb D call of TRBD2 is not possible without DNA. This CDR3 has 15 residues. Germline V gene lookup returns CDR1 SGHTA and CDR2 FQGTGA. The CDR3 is CASSRVGGYSNEQFF.